This T cell receptor beta chain is from a study of blood T cell repertoires in COVID-19. Study processing details: Estimation of nucleated cell counts was performed using reference gene primer amplification. Sequenced by immunoSEQ multiplex PCR; TCRdb stores in-frame clones only, minus some. V, J and clone size were drawn from that table, and D and trimming were deduced from the DNA. The sample consists of roughly 200,000 clones, about 85% of them appearing once. Germline lookup yields CDR1 SGHNT and CDR2 YYREEE (reference sequence). This CDR3 is built from 16 residues. The J segment lost 5 bases and the V segment lost 2 bases, leaving 7 bases of the junction unmatched.

V and J are TRBV5-4 and TRBJ1-6; 7 bases are a match to TRBD1. Material: peripheral blood. The sequence came from a woman of 80 years or more with acute or convalescent COVID-19. CDR3 residues: CASSLGSRGDNSPLHF. The CDR3 coding sequence is TGTGCCAGCAGCTTAGGGAGCAGGGGGGATAATTCACCCCTCCACTTT.